This TCR beta chain stems from a study of shared clonotypes between healthy human individuals. Study-wide results and limits: Genetic and exposure-history diversity was limited by the few donors. Among several donors, about 5% of naive CD4 clonotypes were found in common.

The method was immunoSEQ multiplex PCR; TCRdb's version includes in-frame clones alone and lacks a portion of them. The sample records millions of clones, approximately 95% being singletons. Germline lookup yields CDR1 PRHDT and CDR2 FYEKMQ (reference sequence). V trimming: 5 bases; J trimming: 3 bases; junction bases outside the gene matches: 9. CDR3 length equals 15 residues. As to this clone: The antigen is not known.

The chain employs TRBV13 and TRBJ2-7; TRBD2 matches 8 bases. The material sequenced was naive CD4+ T cells sorted from blood. Subset noted: CD45RA+ positively selected. This receptor was obtained from a man aged 18 to 29 in good health. The CDR3 sequence: CASSLGVAGIYEQYF. The DNA of the CDR3 is TGTGCCAGCAGCCTGGGGGTAGCGGGAATCTACGAGCAGTACTTC.